The clone carrying this TCR beta chain appeared a single time. What it binds is unknown. This sample stems from a study of T cell responses to AZD1222 COVID-19 vaccine. Study findings and constraints: The sample set comprised mostly white British donors with more females, and clonal diversity was possibly underestimated. Sampled repertoires all dated from after the peak T cell response.

The CDR3 is 18 amino acids. V was cut by 2 bases and J by 0 bases, with 20 bases left in between. Germline loops: CDR1 SGHTA, CDR2 FQGNSA. Sequencing used immunoSEQ multiplex PCR; TCRdb keeps in-frame clones, though not all of them. In the table there are approximately 150,000 clones, 88% of which are singletons. The rearrangement links TRBV7-2 to TRBJ2-7, with D possibly being TRBD1 (6 bases). This TCR came from an adult in good health. The sequencing used peripheral blood, collected on day 0 of AZD1222 vaccination. CDR3 sequence reads: CASSLRPGLLQGSYEQYF. The CDR3 nucleotides read TGTGCCAGCAGCTTAAGGCCTGGCCTCTTACAGGGCTCCTACGAGCAGTACTTC.